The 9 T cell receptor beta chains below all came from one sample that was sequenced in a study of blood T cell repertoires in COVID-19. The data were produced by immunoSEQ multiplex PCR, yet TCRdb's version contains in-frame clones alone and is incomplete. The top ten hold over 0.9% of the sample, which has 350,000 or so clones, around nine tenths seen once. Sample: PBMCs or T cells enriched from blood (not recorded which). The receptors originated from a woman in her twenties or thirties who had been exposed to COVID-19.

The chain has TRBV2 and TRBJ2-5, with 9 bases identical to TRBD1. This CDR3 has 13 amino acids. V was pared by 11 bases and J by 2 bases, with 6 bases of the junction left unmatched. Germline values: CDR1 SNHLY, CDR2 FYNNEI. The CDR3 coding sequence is TGTGCCGGAGGACAGGGGAGGCAAGAGACCCAGTACTTC. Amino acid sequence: CAGGQGRQETQYF.

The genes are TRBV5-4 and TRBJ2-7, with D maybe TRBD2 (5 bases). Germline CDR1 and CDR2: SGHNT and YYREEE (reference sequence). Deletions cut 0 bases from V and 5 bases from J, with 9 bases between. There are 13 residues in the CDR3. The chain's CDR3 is CASSLAGYDEQYF. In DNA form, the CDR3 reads TGTGCCAGCAGCTTGGCGGGATACGACGAGCAGTACTTC.

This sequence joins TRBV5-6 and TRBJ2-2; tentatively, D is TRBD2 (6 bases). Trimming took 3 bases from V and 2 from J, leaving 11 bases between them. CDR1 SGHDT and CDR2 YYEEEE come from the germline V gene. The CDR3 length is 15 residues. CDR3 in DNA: TGTGCCAGCAGCTGGGACTGGGGAAACACCGGGGAGCTGTTTTTT. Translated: CASSWDWGNTGELFF.

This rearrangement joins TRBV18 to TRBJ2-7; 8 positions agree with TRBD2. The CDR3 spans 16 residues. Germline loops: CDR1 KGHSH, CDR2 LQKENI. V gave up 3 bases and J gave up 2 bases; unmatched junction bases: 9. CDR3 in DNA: TGTGCCAGCTCACCGCCGGGAGGGAGGGTGACCTACGAGCAGTACTTC. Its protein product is CASSPPGGRVTYEQYF.

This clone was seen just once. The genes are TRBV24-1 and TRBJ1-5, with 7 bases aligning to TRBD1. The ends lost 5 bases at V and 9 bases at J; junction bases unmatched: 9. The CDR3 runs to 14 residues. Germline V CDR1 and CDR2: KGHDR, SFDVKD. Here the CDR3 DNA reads TGTGCCACCAGTGCGGAGGGGGCCGGAGGGCCCCAGCATTTT. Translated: CATSAEGAGGPQHF.

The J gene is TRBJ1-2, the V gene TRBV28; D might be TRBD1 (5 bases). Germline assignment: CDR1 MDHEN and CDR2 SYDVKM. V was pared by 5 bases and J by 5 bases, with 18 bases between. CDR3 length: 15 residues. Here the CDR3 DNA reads TGTGCCAGCAGTCTAAGTGCAGGGTTTAAGTATGGCTACACCTTC. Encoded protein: CASSLSAGFKYGYTF.

The CDR3 is CATSRDSPGQGFLGGNTEAFF. The CDR3 nucleotides read TGTGCCACCAGCAGAGATTCCCCCGGACAGGGATTCTTGGGGGGGAACACTGAAGCTTTCTTT. V gene TRBV15 combines with J gene TRBJ1-1, with 8 bases matching TRBD1. With 0 bases clipped from V and 1 base from J, the junction kept 19 bases outside the gene matches. This CDR3 spans 21 amino acids. The germline gives CDR1 LNHNV, CDR2 YYDKDF (reference sequence).

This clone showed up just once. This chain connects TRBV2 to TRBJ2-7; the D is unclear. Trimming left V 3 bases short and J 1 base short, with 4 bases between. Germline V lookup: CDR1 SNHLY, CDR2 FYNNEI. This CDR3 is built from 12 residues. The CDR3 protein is CASSDRSYEQYF. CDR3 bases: TGTGCCAGCAGTGATCGTTCCTACGAGCAGTACTTC. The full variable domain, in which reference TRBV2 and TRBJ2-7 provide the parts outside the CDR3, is EPEVTQTPSHQVTQMGQEVILRCVPISNHLYFYWYRQILGQKVEFLVSFYNNEISEKSEIFDDQFSVERPDGSNFTLKIRSTKLEDSAMYFCASSDRSYEQYFGPGTRLTVT.

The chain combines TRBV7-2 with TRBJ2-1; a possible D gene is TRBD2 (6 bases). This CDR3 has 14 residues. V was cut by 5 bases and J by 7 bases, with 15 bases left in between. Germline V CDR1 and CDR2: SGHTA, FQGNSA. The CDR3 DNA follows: TGTGCCAGCAGCCCCCGGAGGGATATGAATGAGCAGTTCTTC. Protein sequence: CASSPRRDMNEQFF.